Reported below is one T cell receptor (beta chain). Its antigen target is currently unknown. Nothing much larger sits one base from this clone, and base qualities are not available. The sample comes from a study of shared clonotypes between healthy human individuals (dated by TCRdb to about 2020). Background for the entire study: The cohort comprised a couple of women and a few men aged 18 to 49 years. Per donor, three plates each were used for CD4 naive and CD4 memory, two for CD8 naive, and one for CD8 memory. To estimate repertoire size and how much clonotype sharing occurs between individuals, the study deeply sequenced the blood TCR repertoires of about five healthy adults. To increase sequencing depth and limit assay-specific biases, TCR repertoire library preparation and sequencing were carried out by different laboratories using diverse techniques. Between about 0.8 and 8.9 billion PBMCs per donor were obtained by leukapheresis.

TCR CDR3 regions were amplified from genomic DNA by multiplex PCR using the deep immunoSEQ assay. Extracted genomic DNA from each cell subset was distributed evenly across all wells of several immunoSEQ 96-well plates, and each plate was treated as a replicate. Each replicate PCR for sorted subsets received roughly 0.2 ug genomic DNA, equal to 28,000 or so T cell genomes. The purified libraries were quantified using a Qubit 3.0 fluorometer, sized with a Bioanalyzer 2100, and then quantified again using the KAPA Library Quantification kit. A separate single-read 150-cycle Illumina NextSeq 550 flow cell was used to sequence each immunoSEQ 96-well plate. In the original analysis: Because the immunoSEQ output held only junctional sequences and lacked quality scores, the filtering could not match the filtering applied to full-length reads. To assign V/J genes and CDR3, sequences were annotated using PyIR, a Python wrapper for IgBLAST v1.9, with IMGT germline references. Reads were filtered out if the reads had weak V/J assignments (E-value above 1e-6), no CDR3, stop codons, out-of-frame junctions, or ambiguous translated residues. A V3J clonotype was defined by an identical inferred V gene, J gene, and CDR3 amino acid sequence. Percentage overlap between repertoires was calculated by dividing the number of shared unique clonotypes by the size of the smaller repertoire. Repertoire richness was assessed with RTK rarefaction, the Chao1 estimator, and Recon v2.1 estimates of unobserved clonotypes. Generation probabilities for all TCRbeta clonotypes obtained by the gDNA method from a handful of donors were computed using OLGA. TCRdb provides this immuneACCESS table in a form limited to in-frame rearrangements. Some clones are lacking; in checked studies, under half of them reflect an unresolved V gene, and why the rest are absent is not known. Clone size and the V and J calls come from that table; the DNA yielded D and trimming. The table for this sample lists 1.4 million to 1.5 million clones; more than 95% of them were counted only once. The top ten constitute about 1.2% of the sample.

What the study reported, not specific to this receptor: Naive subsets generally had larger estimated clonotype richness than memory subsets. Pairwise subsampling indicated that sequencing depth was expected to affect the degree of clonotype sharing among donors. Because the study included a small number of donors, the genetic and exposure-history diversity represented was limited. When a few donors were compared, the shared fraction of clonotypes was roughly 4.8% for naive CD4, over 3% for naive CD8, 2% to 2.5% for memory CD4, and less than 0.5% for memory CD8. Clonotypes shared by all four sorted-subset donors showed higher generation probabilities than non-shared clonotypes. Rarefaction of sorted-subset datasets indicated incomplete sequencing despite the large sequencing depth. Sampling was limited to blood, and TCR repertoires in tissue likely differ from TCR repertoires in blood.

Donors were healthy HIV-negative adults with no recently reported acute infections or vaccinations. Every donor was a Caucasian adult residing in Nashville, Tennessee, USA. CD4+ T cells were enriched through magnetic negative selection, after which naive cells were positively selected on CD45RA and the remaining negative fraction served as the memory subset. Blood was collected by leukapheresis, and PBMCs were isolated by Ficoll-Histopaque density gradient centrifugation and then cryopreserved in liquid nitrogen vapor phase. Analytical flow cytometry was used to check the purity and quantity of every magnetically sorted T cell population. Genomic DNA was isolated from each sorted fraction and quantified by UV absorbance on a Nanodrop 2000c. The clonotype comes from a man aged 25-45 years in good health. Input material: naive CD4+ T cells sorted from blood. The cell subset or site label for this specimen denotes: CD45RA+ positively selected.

The nucleotide sequence reads as follows: TGCGCCAGCAGCTTGGACGGAGGGGGAGTAAGTCTGTACGAGCAGTACTTC. The encoded protein is CASSLDGGGVSLYEQYF. The V and J genes are TRBV5-1 and TRBJ2-7; the D gene could be TRBD1 or TRBD2, each one agreeing over 6 bases. The CDR3 numbers 17 residues from cysteine through phenylalanine. Just the 51-base CDR3 DNA is kept, in frame starting at base 1. V is clipped by 0 bases and J by 4 bases, and the sequence between their germline boundaries is 20 bases long. Sequences SGHRS (CDR1) and YFSETQ (CDR2) are obtained from the germline V gene.